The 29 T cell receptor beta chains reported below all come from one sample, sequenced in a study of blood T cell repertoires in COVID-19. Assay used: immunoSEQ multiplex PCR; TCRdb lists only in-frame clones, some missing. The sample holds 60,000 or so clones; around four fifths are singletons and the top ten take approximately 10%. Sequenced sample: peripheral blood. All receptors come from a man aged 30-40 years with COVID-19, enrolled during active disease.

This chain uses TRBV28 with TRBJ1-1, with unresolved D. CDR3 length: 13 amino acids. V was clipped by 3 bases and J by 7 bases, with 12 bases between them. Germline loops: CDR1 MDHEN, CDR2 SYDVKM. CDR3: CASSLLAGIEAFF. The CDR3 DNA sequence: TGTGCCAGCAGTTTGCTTGCGGGGATTGAAGCTTTCTTT.

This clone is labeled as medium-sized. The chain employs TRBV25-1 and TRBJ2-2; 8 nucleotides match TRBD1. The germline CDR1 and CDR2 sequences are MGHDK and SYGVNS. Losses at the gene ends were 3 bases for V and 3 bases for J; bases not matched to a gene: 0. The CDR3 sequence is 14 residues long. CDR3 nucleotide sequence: TGTGCCAGCAGTGAGGACAGGGACACCGGGGAGCTGTTTTTT. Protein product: CASSEDRDTGELFF.

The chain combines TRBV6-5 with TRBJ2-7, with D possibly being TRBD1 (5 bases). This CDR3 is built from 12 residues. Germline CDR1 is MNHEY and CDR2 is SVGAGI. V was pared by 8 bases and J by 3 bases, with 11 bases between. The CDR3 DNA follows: TGTGCCAGCCAGGGCGACAACTACGAGCAGTACTTC. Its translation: CASQGDNYEQYF.

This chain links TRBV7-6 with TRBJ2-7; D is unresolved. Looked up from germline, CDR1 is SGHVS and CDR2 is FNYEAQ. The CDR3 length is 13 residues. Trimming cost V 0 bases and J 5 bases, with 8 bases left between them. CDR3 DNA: TGTGCCAGCAGCTTAGCTCTAGACCACGAGCAGTACTTC. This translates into CASSLALDHEQYF.

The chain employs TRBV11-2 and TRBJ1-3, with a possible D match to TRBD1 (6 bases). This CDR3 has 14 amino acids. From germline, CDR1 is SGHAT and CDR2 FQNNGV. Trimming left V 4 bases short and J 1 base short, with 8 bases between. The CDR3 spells CASSYQGSGNTIYF. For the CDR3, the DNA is TGTGCCAGCAGCTATCAGGGGTCTGGAAACACCATATATTTT.

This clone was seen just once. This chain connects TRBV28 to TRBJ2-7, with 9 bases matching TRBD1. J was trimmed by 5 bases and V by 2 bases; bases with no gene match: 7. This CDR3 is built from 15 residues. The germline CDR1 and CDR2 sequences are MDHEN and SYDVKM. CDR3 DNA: TGTGCCAGCAGTTTAGTGAACAGGGGGCTAGACGAGCAGTACTTC. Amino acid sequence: CASSLVNRGLDEQYF.

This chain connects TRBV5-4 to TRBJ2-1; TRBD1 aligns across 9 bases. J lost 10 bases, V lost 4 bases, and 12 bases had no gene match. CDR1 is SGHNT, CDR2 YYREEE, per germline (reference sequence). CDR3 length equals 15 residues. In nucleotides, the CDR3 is TGTGCCAGCAGCCTCACCGGGACAGGGTTTAAGGAGCAGTTCTTC. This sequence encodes CASSLTGTGFKEQFF.

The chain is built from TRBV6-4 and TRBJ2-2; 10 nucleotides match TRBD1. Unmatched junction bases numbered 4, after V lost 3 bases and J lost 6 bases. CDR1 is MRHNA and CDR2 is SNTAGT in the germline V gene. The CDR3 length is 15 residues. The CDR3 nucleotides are TGTGCCAGCAGTGAGGAGACAGGGGGCGCCGGGGAGCTGTTTTTT. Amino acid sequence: CASSEETGGAGELFF.

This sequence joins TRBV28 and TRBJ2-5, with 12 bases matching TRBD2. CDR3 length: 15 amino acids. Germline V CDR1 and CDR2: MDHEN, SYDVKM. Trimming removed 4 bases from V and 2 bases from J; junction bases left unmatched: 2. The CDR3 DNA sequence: TGTGCCAGCAGTTCCCTAGCGGGAGGGCAAGAGACCCAGTACTTC. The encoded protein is CASSSLAGGQETQYF.

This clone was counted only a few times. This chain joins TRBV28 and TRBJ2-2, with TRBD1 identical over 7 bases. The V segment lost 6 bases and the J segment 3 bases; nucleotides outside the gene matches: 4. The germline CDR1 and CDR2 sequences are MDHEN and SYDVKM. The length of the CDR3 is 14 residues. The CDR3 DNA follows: TGTGCCAGCAGCACCGACAGGGACACCGGGGAGCTGTTTTTT. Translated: CASSTDRDTGELFF.

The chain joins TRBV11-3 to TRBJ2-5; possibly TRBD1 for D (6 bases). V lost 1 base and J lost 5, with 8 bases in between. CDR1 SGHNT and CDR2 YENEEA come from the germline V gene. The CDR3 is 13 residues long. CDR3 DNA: TGTGCCAGCAGCTTAGGGCAGGGGGAGACCCAGTACTTC. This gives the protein CASSLGQGETQYF.

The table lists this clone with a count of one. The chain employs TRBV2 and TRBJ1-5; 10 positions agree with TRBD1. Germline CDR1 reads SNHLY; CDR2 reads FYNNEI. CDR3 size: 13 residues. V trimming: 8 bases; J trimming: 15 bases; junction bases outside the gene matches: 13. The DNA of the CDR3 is TGTGCCAGCTGGACTGGGGAGACAGGGGGCGGGCATTTT. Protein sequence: CASWTGETGGGHF.

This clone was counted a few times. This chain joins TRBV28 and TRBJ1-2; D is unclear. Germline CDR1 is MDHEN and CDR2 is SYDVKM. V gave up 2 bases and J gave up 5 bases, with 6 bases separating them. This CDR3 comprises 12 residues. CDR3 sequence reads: CASSLQIYGYTF. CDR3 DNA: TGTGCCAGCAGTTTACAGATATATGGCTACACCTTC.

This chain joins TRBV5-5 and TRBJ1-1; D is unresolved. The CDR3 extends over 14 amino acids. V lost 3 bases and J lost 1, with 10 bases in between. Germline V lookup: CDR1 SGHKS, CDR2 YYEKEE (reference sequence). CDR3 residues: CASSYRVGNTEAFF. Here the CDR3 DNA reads TGTGCCAGCAGCTACCGGGTCGGGAACACTGAAGCTTTCTTT.

The CDR3 nucleotides read TGTGCCAGCAGCTTAAATCGGCCAGGGGGGAATTCACCCCTCCACTTT. It is translated as CASSLNRPGGNSPLHF. J is TRBJ1-6 and V is TRBV11-2; TRBD1 aligns across 7 bases. Per germline, CDR1 SGHAT and CDR2 FQNNGV. This CDR3 comprises 16 residues. V lost 2 bases, J lost 7 bases, and 8 bases stayed unmatched.

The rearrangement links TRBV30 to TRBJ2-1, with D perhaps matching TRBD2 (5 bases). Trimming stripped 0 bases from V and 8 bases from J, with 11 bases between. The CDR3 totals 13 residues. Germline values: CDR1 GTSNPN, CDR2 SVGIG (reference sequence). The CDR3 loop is CAWSVAVGDEQFF. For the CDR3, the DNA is TGTGCCTGGAGTGTAGCGGTCGGCGATGAGCAGTTCTTC.

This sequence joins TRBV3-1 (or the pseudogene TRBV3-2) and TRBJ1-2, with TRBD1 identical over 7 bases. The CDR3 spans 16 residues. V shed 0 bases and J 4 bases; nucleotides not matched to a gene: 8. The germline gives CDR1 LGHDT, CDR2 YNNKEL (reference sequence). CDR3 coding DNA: TGTGCCAGCAGCCAAGATAAGTGGGACAGCAGCTATGGCTACACCTTC. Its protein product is CASSQDKWDSSYGYTF.

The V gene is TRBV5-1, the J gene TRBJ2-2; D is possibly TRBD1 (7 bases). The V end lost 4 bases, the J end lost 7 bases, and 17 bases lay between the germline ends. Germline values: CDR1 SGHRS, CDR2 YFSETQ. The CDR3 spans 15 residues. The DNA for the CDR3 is TGCGCCAGCAGCCCCGCGACAGGGACTGTCGGGGAGCTGTTTTTT. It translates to CASSPATGTVGELFF.

CDR3 sequence (DNA): TGTGCCAGCAGCCGACCCCAGGGAGGCTATGGCTACACCTTC. Translating it yields CASSRPQGGYGYTF. The chain links TRBV5-6 to TRBJ1-2; D is possibly TRBD1 (5 bases). This CDR3 is 14 amino acids long. The germline CDR1 and CDR2 sequences are SGHDT and YYEEEE. V lost 4 bases to trimming and J lost 4 bases, with 14 bases between them. Supplemented by reference TRBV5-6 and TRBJ1-2, the full variable domain reads DAGVTQSPTHLIKTRGQQVTLRCSPKSGHDTVSWYQQALGQGPQFIFQYYEEEERQRGNFPDRFSGHQFPNYSSELNVNALLLGDSALYLCASSRPQGGYGYTFGSGTRLTVV.

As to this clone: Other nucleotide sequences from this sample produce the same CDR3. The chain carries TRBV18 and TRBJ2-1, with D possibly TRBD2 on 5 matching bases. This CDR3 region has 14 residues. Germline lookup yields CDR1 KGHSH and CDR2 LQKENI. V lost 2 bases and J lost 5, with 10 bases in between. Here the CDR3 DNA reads TGTGCCAGCTCACCAAATCGGGGAGACAATGAGCAGTTCTTC. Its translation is CASSPNRGDNEQFF. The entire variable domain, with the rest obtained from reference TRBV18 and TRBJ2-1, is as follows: NAGVMQNPRHLVRRRGQEARLRCSPMKGHSHVYWYRQLPEEGLKFMVYLQKENIIDESGMPKERFSAEFPKEGPSILRIQQVVRGDSAAYFCASSPNRGDNEQFFGPGTRLTVL.

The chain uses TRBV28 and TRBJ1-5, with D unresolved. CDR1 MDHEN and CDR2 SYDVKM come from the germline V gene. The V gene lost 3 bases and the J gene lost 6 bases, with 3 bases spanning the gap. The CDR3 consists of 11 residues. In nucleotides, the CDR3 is TGTGCCAGCAGTTTGCGTCAGCCCCAGCATTTT. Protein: CASSLRQPQHF.

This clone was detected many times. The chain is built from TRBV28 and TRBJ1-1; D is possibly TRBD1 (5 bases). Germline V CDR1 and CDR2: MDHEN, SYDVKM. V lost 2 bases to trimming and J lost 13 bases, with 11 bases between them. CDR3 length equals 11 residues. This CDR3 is CASSLQGRGFF. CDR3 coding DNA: TGTGCCAGCAGTTTACAGGGTAGAGGTTTCTTT.

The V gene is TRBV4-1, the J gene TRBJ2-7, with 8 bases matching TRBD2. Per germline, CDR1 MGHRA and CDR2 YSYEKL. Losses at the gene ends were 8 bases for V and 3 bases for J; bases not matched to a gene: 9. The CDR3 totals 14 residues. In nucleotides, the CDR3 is TGCGCCAGCCGTTACCTAGCGGGCCTCTACGAGCAGTACTTC. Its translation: CASRYLAGLYEQYF.

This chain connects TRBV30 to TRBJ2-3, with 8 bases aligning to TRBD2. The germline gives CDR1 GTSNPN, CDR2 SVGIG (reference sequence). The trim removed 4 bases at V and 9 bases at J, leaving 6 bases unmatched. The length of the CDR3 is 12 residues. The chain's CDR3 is CAWTDSGRTQYF. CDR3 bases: TGTGCCTGGACCGACAGCGGGAGAACGCAGTATTTT. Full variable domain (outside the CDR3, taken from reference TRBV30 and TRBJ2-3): SQTIHQWPATLVQPVGSPLSLECTVEGTSNPNLYWYRQAAGRGLQLLFYSVGIGQISSEVPQNLSASRPQDRQFILSSKKLLLSDSGFYLCAWTDSGRTQYFGPGTRLTVL.

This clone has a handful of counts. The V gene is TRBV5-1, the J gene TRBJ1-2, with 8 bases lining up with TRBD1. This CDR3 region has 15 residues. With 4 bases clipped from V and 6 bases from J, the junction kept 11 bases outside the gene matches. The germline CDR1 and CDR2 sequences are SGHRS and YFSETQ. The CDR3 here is CASSLRAGGQDGYTF. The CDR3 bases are TGCGCCAGCAGCCTGAGGGCAGGGGGCCAGGATGGCTACACCTTC.

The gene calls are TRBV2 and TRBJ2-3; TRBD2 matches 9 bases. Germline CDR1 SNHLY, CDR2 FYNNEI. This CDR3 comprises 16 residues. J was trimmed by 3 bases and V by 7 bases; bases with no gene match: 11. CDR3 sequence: CASTPLAGGPTDTQYF. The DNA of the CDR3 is TGTGCCAGCACCCCCCTCGCGGGAGGGCCGACAGATACGCAGTATTTT.

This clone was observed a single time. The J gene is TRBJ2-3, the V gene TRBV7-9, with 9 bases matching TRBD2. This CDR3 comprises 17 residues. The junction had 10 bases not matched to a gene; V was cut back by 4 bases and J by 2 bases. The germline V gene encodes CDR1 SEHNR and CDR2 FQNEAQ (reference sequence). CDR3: CASSSHSGSPSTDTQYF. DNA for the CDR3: TGTGCCAGCAGCTCCCATAGCGGGAGCCCCTCCACAGATACGCAGTATTTT. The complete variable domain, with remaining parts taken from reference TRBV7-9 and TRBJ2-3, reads DTGVSQNPRHKITKRGQNVTFRCDPISEHNRLYWYRQTLGQGPEFLTYFQNEAQLEKSRLLSDRFSAERPKGSFSTLEIQRTEQGDSAMYLCASSSHSGSPSTDTQYFGPGTRLTVL.

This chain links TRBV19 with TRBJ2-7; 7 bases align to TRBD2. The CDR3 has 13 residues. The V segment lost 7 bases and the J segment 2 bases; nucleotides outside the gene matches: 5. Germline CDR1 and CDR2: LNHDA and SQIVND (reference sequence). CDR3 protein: CASNGGGAYEQYF. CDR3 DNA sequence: TGTGCCAGTAATGGGGGGGGAGCCTACGAGCAGTACTTC.

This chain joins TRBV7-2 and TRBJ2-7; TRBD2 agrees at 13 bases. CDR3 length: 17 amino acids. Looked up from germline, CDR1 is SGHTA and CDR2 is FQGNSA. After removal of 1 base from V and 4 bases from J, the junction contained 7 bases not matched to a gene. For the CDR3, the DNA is TGTGCCAGCAGCTTAGGAGGACTAGCGGGAGCAATGTACGAGCAGTACTTC. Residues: CASSLGGLAGAMYEQYF. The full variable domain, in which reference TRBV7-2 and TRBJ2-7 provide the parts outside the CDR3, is GAGVSQSPSNKVTEKGKDVELRCDPISGHTALYWYRQSLGQGLEFLIYFQGNSAPDKSGLPSDRFSAERTGGSVSTLTIQRTQQEDSAVYLCASSLGGLAGAMYEQYFGPGTRLTVT.